This is a list of T cell receptor beta chains from one sample in a study of ipilimumab plus nivolumab after autologous stem cell transplantation. Only in-frame clones appear in the TCRdb table, and some are missing; sequencing was by immunoSEQ multiplex PCR. The table has fewer than 85,000 clones, approximately 86% seen once; the top ten hold under 2.5%. The sequencing used PBMCs, collected in a trial of ipilimumab plus nivolumab as post-transplant consolidation. These receptors all come from a male donor with diffuse large B-cell lymphoma. Each CDR3 is given with its conserved first and last residue. The order of the fields is J gene, V gene, CDR3 protein.

TRBJ2-5 TRBV27 CASSWTGVRPQETQYF
TRBJ1-5 TRBV7-8 CASSLADTSEGVF
TRBJ2-7 TRBV10-3 CAISESLAGDHSYEQYF
TRBJ2-7 TRBV15 CATSSETSGGNEQYF
TRBJ2-7 TRBV12-2 CASRLTAGGPYEQYF
TRBJ2-5 TRBV5-1 CASSLGGEGGWETQYF
TRBJ2-1 TRBV4-1 CASSQRTGSVSTNEQFF
TRBJ2-7 TRBV19 CASSISEGTYEQYF
TRBJ1-1 TRBV7-9 CASSKGTVEAFF
TRBJ2-2 TRBV5-1 CASSRTGINTGELFF
TRBJ2-3 TRBV30 CAWAGTTIHSTQYF
TRBJ1-2 TRBV19 CASSTTDGRYGYTF
TRBJ1-6 TRBV10-3 CAISVSSSYNSPLHF
TRBJ1-2 TRBV7-2 CASSLVTGAWRYTF
TRBJ2-1 TRBV27 CASSLSGTGANEQFF
TRBJ2-5 TRBV29-1 CSVDGGARVGETQYF
TRBJ1-2 TRBV28 CASSLTQPVGYTF
TRBJ2-3 TRBV6-1 CASTLAGGSTDTQYF
TRBJ2-7 TRBV27 CASSPWGLAGNSYEQYF
TRBJ2-2 TRBV5-1 CASSLVAGRDTGELFF
TRBJ1-2 TRBV19 CASSKDRANYGYTF
TRBJ2-1 TRBV10-3 CAISGDRGPNEQFF
TRBJ1-2 TRBV19 CASSIAVGTGPDYGYTF
TRBJ2-3 TRBV5-1 CASSFTPTDTQYF
TRBJ1-4 TRBV29-1 CSVDHGEKLFF
TRBJ1-5 TRBV6-1 CASSGDTAGHF
TRBJ2-7 TRBV5-1 CASSLSGGDYEQYF
TRBJ1-3 TRBV19 CASSNSGTGVKEAGNTIYF
TRBJ2-1 TRBV5-1 CASSLDSSVNEQFF